The 28 T cell receptor beta chains reported below all come from one sample, sequenced in a study of T cell repertoires in cytomegalovirus infection. Their target antigens are unknown. A single record per CDR3 protein comes from TCRdb applying MiXCR to the reads. Among about 110,000 distinct CDR3 sequences listed, 25% to 35% were seen once. Here the sequenced sample was CD8+ T cells from cultured PBMCs, taken from culture after CMV antigen stimulation. Receptors were obtained from a human donor in good health (CMV status not recorded). Some clones in this sample may be carry-over from other donors' samples.

V and J are TRBV6-1 and TRBJ2-1; possible D gene TRBD1, 6 bases. Germline loops: CDR1 MNHNS, CDR2 SASEGT. V dropped 2 bases and J dropped 6 bases, with 11 bases sitting between them. This CDR3 has 14 residues. For the CDR3, the DNA is TGTGCCAGCAGTGAACCTTCAGGGGCCAATGAGCAGTTCTTC. Translation: CASSEPSGANEQFF.

This clonotype was recorded at least ten times. This chain uses TRBV19 with TRBJ1-5; D possibly corresponds to TRBD1 (5 bases). The CDR3 sequence is 17 residues long. With 7 bases removed from V and 2 bases from J, the gap between germline ends came to 21 bases. Looked up from germline, CDR1 is LNHDA and CDR2 is SQIVND (reference sequence). CDR3 nucleotides: TGTGCCAGTATGGGAGACAGCCTCCACGAACGCAATCAGCCCCAGCATTTT. It is translated as CASMGDSLHERNQPQHF.

The J gene is TRBJ1-6, the V gene TRBV19; TRBD1 agrees at 11 bases. The CDR3 sequence is 14 residues long. Germline V gives CDR1 LNHDA, CDR2 SQIVND (reference sequence). Trimming at V came to 5 bases and at J to 7 bases, leaving 1 base not matched to a gene. CDR3 nucleotide sequence: TGTGCCAGTAGTCGGGACAGGGGGAATTCACCCCTCCACTTT. Amino acids: CASSRDRGNSPLHF. The entire variable domain, with the rest obtained from reference TRBV19 and TRBJ1-6, is as follows: DGGITQSPKYLFRKEGQNVTLSCEQNLNHDAMYWYRQDPGQGLRLIYYSQIVNDFQKGDIAEGYSVSREKKESFPLTVTSAQKNPTAFYLCASSRDRGNSPLHFGNGTRLTVT.

This clonotype occurred a few times. The gene calls are TRBV5-5 and TRBJ2-5, with 8 bases matching TRBD2. Germline-derived CDR1 and CDR2 are SGHKS and YYEKEE (reference sequence). This CDR3 is 14 amino acids long. With V trimmed by 4 bases and J by 8 bases, 10 bases remained unmatched. The DNA of the CDR3 is TGTGCCAGCAGCCCCTTTTCCAGCGGGGGAACCCAGTACTTC. Protein sequence: CASSPFSSGGTQYF. The full variable domain, completed using reference TRBV5-5 and TRBJ2-5, is DAGVTQSPTHLIKTRGQQVTLRCSPISGHKSVSWYQQVLGQGPQFIFQYYEKEERGRGNFPDRFSARQFPNYSSELNVNALLLGDSALYLCASSPFSSGGTQYFGPGTRLLVL.

This clonotype was counted many times. The chain joins TRBV19 to TRBJ2-7; D might be TRBD2 (5 bases). The CDR3 has 14 residues. The V end lost 6 bases, the J end lost 0 bases, and 12 bases lay between the germline ends. Germline CDR1 reads LNHDA; CDR2 reads SQIVND (reference sequence). CDR3 nucleotide sequence: TGTGCCAGTAGGAAGGACTTAAGCTCCTACGAGCAGTACTTC. This translates into CASRKDLSSYEQYF.

The V and J genes are TRBV9 and TRBJ2-3; D uncertain. Trimming cost V 0 bases and J 6 bases, with 5 bases left between them. CDR3 length: 12 residues. Germline CDR1 SGDLS, CDR2 YYNGEE. The CDR3 DNA follows: TGTGCCAGCAGCGTAGTACCCGATACGCAGTATTTT. Translation: CASSVVPDTQYF.

Ten or more counts support this clonotype. The rearrangement uses TRBV12-3 or TRBV12-4 and TRBJ1-1; 7 bases are a match to TRBD1. V lost 5 bases, J lost 2 bases, and 5 bases stayed unmatched. CDR3 length: 14 amino acids. The CDR3 DNA sequence: TGTGCCAGCAGTCACGGGACAGACAACACTGAAGCTTTCTTT. It codes for CASSHGTDNTEAFF.

The chain employs TRBV5-1 and TRBJ1-2, with D uncertain. Deletions cut 0 bases from V and 8 bases from J, with 11 bases between. Germline V gene lookup returns CDR1 SGHRS and CDR2 YFSETQ. The CDR3 contains 13 residues. DNA for the CDR3: TGCGCCAGCAGCTTGGCCCCAGAGCGCGGCTACACCTTC. Its translation is CASSLAPERGYTF. Variable domain in full (rest from reference TRBV5-1 and TRBJ1-2): KAGVTQTPRYLIKTRGQQVTLSCSPISGHRSVSWYQQTPGQGLQFLFEYFSETQRNKGNFPGRFSGRQFSNSRSEMNVSTLELGDSALYLCASSLAPERGYTFGSGTRLTVV.

The chain has TRBV7-9 and TRBJ2-2, with D hard to call. CDR3 size: 13 residues. Trimming pared 9 bases from V and 5 bases from J, leaving 13 bases between. Per germline, CDR1 SEHNR and CDR2 FQNEAQ (reference sequence). DNA for the CDR3: TGTGCCAGTGCTGGGCAGAGTACCGGGGAGCTGTTTTTT. Translating it yields CASAGQSTGELFF.

The chain recombines TRBV19 with TRBJ1-5; TRBD1 aligns across 7 bases. The V gene's germline CDR1 is LNHDA and CDR2 SQIVND (reference sequence). V trimming: 0 bases; J trimming: 8 bases; junction bases outside the gene matches: 13. This CDR3 comprises 17 residues. CDR3 DNA: TGTGCCAGTAGTATAGATCTGAGACAGGGAAAGGAGAAGCCCCAGCATTTT. Residues: CASSIDLRQGKEKPQHF. The complete variable domain, with remaining parts taken from reference TRBV19 and TRBJ1-5, reads DGGITQSPKYLFRKEGQNVTLSCEQNLNHDAMYWYRQDPGQGLRLIYYSQIVNDFQKGDIAEGYSVSREKKESFPLTVTSAQKNPTAFYLCASSIDLRQGKEKPQHFGDGTRLSIL.

The chain uses TRBV19 and TRBJ1-6; a weak D match, TRBD1 (5 bases). Germline V lookup: CDR1 LNHDA, CDR2 SQIVND (reference sequence). Trimming stripped 5 bases from V and 7 bases from J, with 18 bases between. This CDR3 comprises 16 residues. DNA for the CDR3: TGTGCCAGTAGTTCCTGGGACTCCGGGGAGAATTCACCCCTCCACTTT. Its translation: CASSSWDSGENSPLHF.

This clonotype was picked up a small number of times. The CDR3 DNA sequence: TGCGCCAGCAGCCAAGATCATATCGGAGCCTACGAGCAGTACTTC. It encodes CASSQDHIGAYEQYF. V and J are TRBV4-1 and TRBJ2-7; the D is unclear. V lost 0 bases to trimming and J lost 2 bases, with 11 bases between them. The CDR3 is 15 amino acids. Looked up from germline, CDR1 is MGHRA and CDR2 is YSYEKL.

The chain links TRBV4-1 to TRBJ1-1; 7 bases line up with TRBD1. Germline CDR1 reads MGHRA; CDR2 reads YSYEKL. Trimming removed 0 bases from V and 0 bases from J; junction bases left unmatched: 4. The CDR3 sequence is 16 residues long. The CDR3 DNA reads as TGCGCCAGCAGCCAAGATGGGACAGACATGAACACTGAAGCTTTCTTT. As protein: CASSQDGTDMNTEAFF.

This clonotype was found many times. The CDR3 region has the DNA TGTGCCAGCAGCTTACGCCCGGGACAGAGTAATGAAAAACTGTTTTTT. Protein: CASSLRPGQSNEKLFF. The chain carries TRBV7-2 and TRBJ1-4, with 7 bases lining up with TRBD1. V was clipped by 2 bases and J by 4 bases; unmatched bases: 7. The length of the CDR3 is 16 residues. Germline-derived CDR1 and CDR2 are SGHTA and FQGNSA.

This chain connects TRBV5-6 to TRBJ1-4; D perhaps matches TRBD1 (6 bases). The germline CDR1 and CDR2 sequences are SGHDT and YYEEEE. The CDR3 extends over 14 amino acids. V lost 4 bases, J lost 2 bases, and 9 bases lay in between. The chain's CDR3 is CASSDDRTNEKLFF. The CDR3 bases are TGTGCCAGCAGCGACGACAGGACTAATGAAAAACTGTTTTTT.

This clonotype has only a few counts. This chain uses TRBV7-6 with TRBJ2-3; TRBD2 matches 13 bases. The CDR3 is 16 amino acids. Looked up from germline, CDR1 is SGHVS and CDR2 is FNYEAQ. Trimming removed 0 bases from V and 5 bases from J; junction bases left unmatched: 2. The CDR3 spells CASSLAGTSGVDTQYF. CDR3 bases: TGTGCCAGCAGCTTAGCGGGGACTAGCGGGGTAGATACGCAGTATTTT.

In DNA, the CDR3 is TGTGCCAGCAGAACTGGACAGGGTAACAACTATGGCTACACCTTC. Protein sequence: CASRTGQGNNYGYTF. This chain connects TRBV6-1 to TRBJ1-2; 8 nucleotides line up with TRBD1. The CDR3 has 15 residues. Germline CDR1 is MNHNS and CDR2 is SASEGT. Trimming at V came to 6 bases and at J to 2 bases, leaving 8 bases not matched to a gene.

The rearrangement uses TRBV7-9 and TRBJ1-5, with D perhaps TRBD1 (5 bases). The CDR3 sequence is 13 residues long. Trimming left V 4 bases short and J 7 bases short, with 11 bases between. Germline CDR1 is SEHNR and CDR2 is FQNEAQ (reference sequence). CDR3 sequence: CASSSGFQQPQHF. The DNA for the CDR3 is TGTGCCAGCAGCTCAGGGTTTCAACAGCCCCAGCATTTT.

The table lists this clonotype with a few counts. The rearrangement uses TRBV12-3 or TRBV12-4 and TRBJ2-2, with 8 bases aligning to TRBD2. This CDR3 has 14 residues. The V segment lost 5 bases and the J segment 5 bases; nucleotides outside the gene matches: 4. CDR3 coding DNA: TGTGCCAGCAGTAGCGGGGGCCCGACCGGGGAGCTGTTTTTT. Encoded protein: CASSSGGPTGELFF.

The V call is TRBV5-6, the J call TRBJ1-1; D is unresolved. CDR1 and CDR2 (germline): SGHDT, YYEEEE. The CDR3 is 18 residues long. Trimming pared 2 bases from V and 2 bases from J, leaving 22 bases between. CDR3 DNA sequence: TGTGCCAGCAGCTTCTCCCCCTTTTTGCGGCAGACAAACACTGAAGCTTTCTTT. Residues: CASSFSPFLRQTNTEAFF. The full variable domain, with the rest looked up from reference TRBV5-6 and TRBJ1-1, is DAGVTQSPTHLIKTRGQQVTLRCSPKSGHDTVSWYQQALGQGPQFIFQYYEEEERQRGNFPDRFSGHQFPNYSSELNVNALLLGDSALYLCASSFSPFLRQTNTEAFFGQGTRLTVV.

This clonotype was seen ten or more times. The chain has TRBV28 and TRBJ2-1; weak D call: TRBD2 (6 bases). V was trimmed by 8 bases and J by 5 bases, leaving 7 bases between them. This CDR3 spans 11 amino acids. Germline V CDR1 and CDR2: MDHEN, SYDVKM. The CDR3 DNA follows: TGTGCCAGCGGCGGGAACAATGAGCAGTTCTTC. It yields the protein CASGGNNEQFF.

On this clonotype: This could be a read error, since a much larger clone is one nucleotide away. The CDR3 coding sequence is TGTGCCAGCAGCCACCCGTCGGGGGCGGGAGAGACCCAGTACTTC. Protein sequence: CASSHPSGAGETQYF. The chain joins TRBV7-9 to TRBJ2-5; perhaps D is TRBD1 or TRBD2 (6 bases each). The CDR3 is made up of 15 amino acids. From germline, CDR1 is SEHNR and CDR2 FQNEAQ (reference sequence). V lost 5 bases, J lost 4 bases, and 17 bases lay in between.

This chain links TRBV7-9 with TRBJ2-1; perhaps TRBD1 as D (5 bases). In germline, CDR1 is SEHNR, CDR2 FQNEAQ (reference sequence). The CDR3 covers 13 residues. V lost 3 bases and J lost 6, with 9 bases in between. The CDR3 DNA sequence: TGTGCCAGCAGCTTTGGGGCCCTCAATGAGCAGTTCTTC. Encoded protein: CASSFGALNEQFF.

The chain couples TRBV2 to TRBJ1-4; D gene ambiguous. The CDR3 contains 14 residues. V was cut by 3 bases and J by 2 bases, with 7 bases left in between. Germline V gene sequence: CDR1 SNHLY, CDR2 FYNNEI. The CDR3 reads CASSERLTNEKLFF. The CDR3 DNA follows: TGTGCCAGCAGTGAGAGACTGACTAATGAAAAACTGTTTTTT.

This clonotype occurred many times. The chain couples TRBV27 to TRBJ1-5; D is perhaps TRBD1 (6 bases). Germline V gives CDR1 MNHEY, CDR2 SMNVEV (reference sequence). The CDR3 totals 13 residues. Between the trimmed V and J ends, which lost 6 bases and 5 bases, there was a span of 11 bases. CDR3 nucleotide sequence: TGTGCCAGCAGATCACCAGGGGATCAGCCCCAGCATTTT. Its protein is CASRSPGDQPQHF.

The rearrangement joins TRBV28 to TRBJ1-5; possible D gene TRBD1, 6 bases. The V end was cut by 6 bases, the J end by 6 bases, with 18 bases between. The CDR3 loop spans 15 amino acids. Per the germline V gene, CDR1 is MDHEN and CDR2 is SYDVKM. The CDR3 spells CASRGGASSGQPQHF. The DNA of the CDR3 is TGTGCCAGCAGGGGGGGCGCCTCTTCGGGTCAGCCCCAGCATTTT. Combining the CDR3 with reference TRBV28 and TRBJ1-5 gives the whole variable domain DVKVTQSSRYLVKRTGEKVFLECVQDMDHENMFWYRQDPGLGLRLIYFSYDVKMKEKGDIPEGYSVSREKKERFSLILESASTNQTSMYLCASRGGASSGQPQHFGDGTRLSIL.

This chain connects TRBV28 to TRBJ2-7, with D possibly matching TRBD1 (6 bases). Germline-derived CDR1 and CDR2 are MDHEN and SYDVKM. Trimming removed 3 bases from V and 5 bases from J, with 11 bases in between. This CDR3 comprises 13 residues. CDR3 sequence: CASSFTGSNEQYF. CDR3 coding DNA: TGTGCCAGCAGTTTTACAGGGAGCAACGAGCAGTACTTC.

This clonotype was observed a handful of times. The gene calls are TRBV6-5 and TRBJ1-2, with D perhaps TRBD1 (6 bases). V was cut by 6 bases and J by 4 bases, with 24 bases left in between. CDR3 length equals 17 residues. CDR1 and CDR2 from the germline V gene are MNHEY and SVGAGI. In DNA, the CDR3 is TGTGCCAGCAGAGGTCCGTACAGGGAGGGTTCTGGCTATGGCTACACCTTC. Translating gives CASRGPYREGSGYGYTF.